The next 25 T cell receptor beta chains were all read from a single sample in a study of siplizumab effects on memory and regulatory T cells. Some clones are missing from TCRdb's copy, which holds only in-frame ones; the method was immunoSEQ multiplex PCR. The data hold about 56,000 clones, with around 97% observed a single time. The material sequenced was naive CD8+ T cells sorted from blood. The receptors were gathered from a human donor in good health.

The V call is TRBV15, the J call TRBJ2-5; 11 bases line up with TRBD2. The V gene's germline CDR1 is LNHNV and CDR2 YYDKDF (reference sequence). Losses at the gene ends were 5 bases for V and 1 base for J; bases not matched to a gene: 6. This CDR3 has 16 residues. The chain's CDR3 is CATSVPGLAAQETQYF. The CDR3 DNA reads as TGTGCCACCAGCGTTCCGGGACTAGCGGCCCAAGAGACCCAGTACTTC.

The chain combines TRBV6-1 with TRBJ1-5; TRBD1 matches at 10 bases. This CDR3 is built from 16 residues. V trimming: 4 bases; J trimming: 8 bases; junction bases outside the gene matches: 11. Germline lookup yields CDR1 MNHNS and CDR2 SASEGT. The DNA of the CDR3 is TGTGCCAGCAGTGTATACCGGGACAGGGGTCGGGAGCCCCAGCATTTT. Encoded protein: CASSVYRDRGREPQHF.

V and J are TRBV14 and TRBJ2-5, with TRBD2 identical over 10 bases. V lost 3 bases to trimming and J lost 5 bases; unmatched junction nucleotides: 9. This CDR3 comprises 16 residues. Germline values: CDR1 SGHDN, CDR2 FVKESK. The CDR3: CASSHRSGRARETQYF. The CDR3 bases are TGTGCCAGCAGCCACAGAAGCGGGAGGGCGCGGGAGACCCAGTACTTC.

J is TRBJ2-7 and V is TRBV5-4; 10 bases agree with TRBD1. Germline values: CDR1 SGHNT, CDR2 YYREEE (reference sequence). The CDR3 covers 15 residues. With V trimmed by 4 bases and J by 0 bases, 4 bases remained unmatched. As DNA, the CDR3 is TGTGCCAGCAGCAGAGGACAGGGGGGCTCCTACGAGCAGTACTTC. It codes for CASSRGQGGSYEQYF.

Worth noting for this clone: The junction differs from germline at one of its ends, possibly a read error. This rearrangement joins TRBV6-5 to TRBJ2-2, with TRBD1 matching 8 bases. The germline V gene has CDR1 MNHEY and CDR2 SVGAGI. CDR3 size: 16 residues. In DNA, the CDR3 is TGTGCCAGCAGTTATTCAGGGGGCCTCGAACACCGGGGAGCTGTTTTT. It is translated as CASSYSGGLEHRGAVF.

V and J are TRBV20-1 and TRBJ2-7; perhaps TRBD1 as D (6 bases). The CDR3 spans 10 residues. Trimming left V 6 bases short and J 9 bases short, with 12 bases between. CDR1 and CDR2 (germline): DFQATT, SNEGSKA (reference sequence). As DNA, the CDR3 is TGCAGTGCGAACAGGGACGGGCAGTACTTC. Encoded protein: CSANRDGQYF.

The chain carries TRBV5-4 and TRBJ2-7, with 11 bases matching TRBD1. CDR3 size: 14 residues. The J segment lost 6 bases and the V segment lost 0 bases, leaving 2 bases of the junction unmatched. Germline CDR1 is SGHNT and CDR2 is YYREEE (reference sequence). CDR3 sequence reads: CASSLGDRGSEQYF. The CDR3 DNA follows: TGTGCCAGCAGCTTGGGGGACAGGGGGAGCGAGCAGTACTTC. Full variable domain (outside the CDR3, taken from reference TRBV5-4 and TRBJ2-7): ETGVTQSPTHLIKTRGQQVTLRCSSQSGHNTVSWYQQALGQGPQFIFQYYREEENGRGNFPPRFSGLQFPNYSSELNVNALELDDSALYLCASSLGDRGSEQYFGPGTRLTVT.

This chain joins TRBV7-8 and TRBJ2-1; D is undetermined. V gave up 4 bases and J gave up 3 bases, with 7 bases separating them. The germline gives CDR1 SGHVS, CDR2 FQNEAQ. CDR3 length: 13 residues. In nucleotides, the CDR3 is TGTGCCAGCAGCTCGAATATCTACAATGAGCAGTTCTTC. It yields the protein CASSSNIYNEQFF.

The J gene is TRBJ2-2, the V gene TRBV25-1, with TRBD2 matching 13 bases. Germline trimming cut 3 bases from V and 6 bases from J; bases unmatched to any gene: 7. The CDR3 sequence is 17 residues long. Germline CDR1 reads MGHDK; CDR2 reads SYGVNS. CDR3 loop: CASSDWTSGSKPGELFF. CDR3 sequence (DNA): TGTGCCAGCAGTGATTGGACTAGCGGGAGTAAGCCCGGGGAGCTGTTTTTT.

The rearrangement uses TRBV12-5 and TRBJ2-7; TRBD1 aligns across 7 bases. Trimming at V came to 11 bases and at J to 5 bases, leaving 15 bases not matched to a gene. The germline V gene has CDR1 LGHNT and CDR2 FRNRAP. CDR3 size: 14 residues. The CDR3 DNA reads TGTGCTGGAAAAAGACAGGGCGGCAGAAACGAGCAGTACTTC. Its translation is CAGKRQGGRNEQYF.

The rearrangement uses TRBV4-2 and TRBJ2-2; D is unresolved. V lost 0 bases, J lost 0 bases, and 11 bases lay in between. Germline V CDR1 and CDR2: LGHNA, YNFKEQ. This CDR3 contains 17 residues. CDR3 nucleotide sequence: TGTGCCAGCAGCCAAGACCGGGCCGATTCGAACACCGGGGAGCTGTTTTTT. Amino acid sequence: CASSQDRADSNTGELFF.

The rearrangement uses TRBV30 and TRBJ1-2; no definite D call. Germline lookup yields CDR1 GTSNPN and CDR2 SVGIG (reference sequence). Trimming removed 1 base at V and 8 bases at J, with 11 bases between. The CDR3 covers 12 residues. The chain's CDR3 is CAWSGIPLGYTF. DNA of the CDR3: TGTGCCTGGAGTGGAATCCCCCTAGGCTACACCTTC.

The chain combines TRBV2 with TRBJ2-1; 8 bases agree with TRBD2. The ends lost 10 bases at V and 5 bases at J; junction bases unmatched: 7. CDR1 and CDR2 from the germline V gene are SNHLY and FYNNEI. CDR3 length: 13 residues. CDR3 region: CATRLATNNEQFF. The CDR3 nucleotides are TGTGCCACCCGACTAGCGACCAACAATGAGCAGTTCTTC.

V gene TRBV9 combines with J gene TRBJ1-5; 11 bases match TRBD1. Germline V CDR1 and CDR2: SGDLS, YYNGEE. The CDR3 runs to 16 residues. Losses at the gene ends were 1 base for V and 5 bases for J; bases not matched to a gene: 5. CDR3 sequence (DNA): TGTGCCAGCAGCGTAAAAGGGACAGGGGGGGATCAGCCCCAGCATTTT. Translation: CASSVKGTGGDQPQHF. Using reference TRBV9 and TRBJ1-5 for the parts outside the CDR3, the full variable domain is DSGVTQTPKHLITATGQRVTLRCSPRSGDLSVYWYQQSLDQGLQFLIQYYNGEERAKGNILERFSAQQFPDLHSELNLSSLELGDSALYFCASSVKGTGGDQPQHFGDGTRLSIL.

This rearrangement joins TRBV7-2 to TRBJ2-7; D is unresolved. Germline V lookup: CDR1 SGHTA, CDR2 FQGNSA. The CDR3 loop spans 15 amino acids. Deletions cut 1 base from V and 0 bases from J, with 10 bases between. The CDR3 nucleotides read TGTGCCAGCAGCTTAGAGAGACTTTCCTCCTACGAGCAGTACTTC. Translation gives CASSLERLSSYEQYF.

This sequence joins TRBV6-5 and TRBJ2-7; D may correspond to TRBD1 or TRBD2 (5 bases each). V dropped 4 bases and J dropped 4 bases, with 11 bases sitting between them. The germline gives CDR1 MNHEY, CDR2 SVGAGI. The CDR3 covers 13 residues. CDR3 sequence (DNA): TGTGCCAGCAGTTGGGGACCTCTTTACGAGCAGTACTTC. Translation gives CASSWGPLYEQYF.

The rearrangement uses TRBV2 and TRBJ1-5; a possible D gene is TRBD1 (6 bases). The ends were cut back, 2 bases at V and 5 bases at J, with 16 bases in the middle. CDR1 SNHLY and CDR2 FYNNEI come from the germline V gene. The CDR3 extends over 16 amino acids. The CDR3 reads CASSERFRAGDQPQHF. CDR3 sequence (DNA): TGTGCCAGCAGTGAACGTTTTAGGGCAGGGGATCAGCCCCAGCATTTT.

CDR3 sequence (DNA): TGTGCCAGCAGCGCCTGGACAGGGGGCAACTATGGCTACACCTTC. Its translation: CASSAWTGGNYGYTF. This chain joins TRBV9 and TRBJ1-2, with 11 bases aligning to TRBD1. V shed 3 bases, J shed 2 bases, and the junction held 3 bases outside the gene matches. Germline lookup yields CDR1 SGDLS and CDR2 YYNGEE. This CDR3 has 15 amino acids.

The rearrangement links TRBV6-6 to TRBJ1-1, with unresolved D. Germline V gene sequence: CDR1 MNHNY, CDR2 SVGAGI (reference sequence). The length of the CDR3 is 14 residues. V dropped 2 bases and J dropped 1 base, with 8 bases sitting between them. Here the CDR3 DNA reads TGTGCCAGCAGTTACCGGGCAGAGAACACTGAAGCTTTCTTT. Translation gives CASSYRAENTEAFF.

The V and J genes are TRBV19 and TRBJ2-7, with D possibly called TRBD1 or TRBD2 (5 bases each). The CDR3 loop spans 13 amino acids. Germline-derived CDR1 and CDR2 are LNHDA and SQIVND (reference sequence). The V end lost 3 bases, the J end lost 1 base, and 7 bases lay between the germline ends. This CDR3 reads CASSMGTSYEQYF. The CDR3 region has the DNA TGTGCCAGTAGTATGGGGACGTCCTACGAGCAGTACTTC. The complete variable domain, with remaining parts taken from reference TRBV19 and TRBJ2-7, reads DGGITQSPKYLFRKEGQNVTLSCEQNLNHDAMYWYRQDPGQGLRLIYYSQIVNDFQKGDIAEGYSVSREKKESFPLTVTSAQKNPTAFYLCASSMGTSYEQYFGPGTRLTVT.

The chain uses TRBV7-3 and TRBJ1-5, with D maybe TRBD1 (6 bases). The CDR3 runs 15 residues. Per the germline V gene, CDR1 is SGHTA and CDR2 is FQGTGA. Trimming removed 5 bases at V and 2 bases at J, with 13 bases between. As DNA, the CDR3 is TGTGCCAGCAGCCTGGGGGGGCATGGCAATCAGCCCCAGCATTTT. This translates into CASSLGGHGNQPQHF.

V is TRBV13 and J is TRBJ1-1, with D perhaps TRBD1 (6 bases). The length of the CDR3 is 15 residues. V lost 5 bases, J lost 4 bases, and 17 bases lay in between. The V gene's germline CDR1 is PRHDT and CDR2 FYEKMQ (reference sequence). This CDR3 reads CASSIAQGRATEAFF. CDR3 DNA sequence: TGTGCCAGCAGCATTGCACAGGGACGGGCCACTGAAGCTTTCTTT.

This clone was recorded once. V usage is TRBV6-5 and J usage is TRBJ1-2; TRBD1 might be the D (5 bases). Germline-derived CDR1 and CDR2 are MNHEY and SVGAGI. This CDR3 is built from 14 residues. Trimming shortened V by 6 bases and J by 7 bases, and 18 bases separated the two germline ends. CDR3 nucleotide sequence: TGTGCCAGCAGACCACAATACTCAGGGTTTGGCTACACCTTC. This encodes CASRPQYSGFGYTF.

CDR3 residues: CASSFGGRASDEQFF. CDR3 sequence (DNA): TGTGCCAGCAGCTTTGGCGGGAGGGCCTCCGATGAGCAGTTCTTC. This chain uses TRBV5-8 with TRBJ2-1, with 9 bases aligning to TRBD2. J lost 8 bases, V lost 2 bases, and 8 bases had no gene match. The length of the CDR3 is 15 residues. The V gene's germline CDR1 is SGHTS and CDR2 YDEGEE.

V and J are TRBV7-9 and TRBJ1-1, with 8 bases aligning to TRBD1. Germline CDR1 and CDR2: SEHNR and FQNEAQ (reference sequence). The CDR3 is 12 amino acids. Germline trimming cut 4 bases from V and 8 bases from J; bases unmatched to any gene: 3. The DNA for the CDR3 is TGTGCCAGCAGCTCGACAGGGGCCGAAGCTTTCTTT. This sequence encodes CASSSTGAEAFF.